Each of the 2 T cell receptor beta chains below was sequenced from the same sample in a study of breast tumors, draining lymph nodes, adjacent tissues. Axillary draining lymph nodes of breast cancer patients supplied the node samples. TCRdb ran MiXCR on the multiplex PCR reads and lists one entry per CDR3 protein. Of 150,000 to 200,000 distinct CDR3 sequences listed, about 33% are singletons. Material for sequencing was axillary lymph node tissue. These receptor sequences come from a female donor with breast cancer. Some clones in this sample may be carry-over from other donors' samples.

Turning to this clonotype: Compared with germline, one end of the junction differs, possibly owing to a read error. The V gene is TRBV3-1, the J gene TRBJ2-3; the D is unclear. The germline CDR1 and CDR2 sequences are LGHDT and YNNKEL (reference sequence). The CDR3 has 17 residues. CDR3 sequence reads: CASSPEALRTGTDTRYF. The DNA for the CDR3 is TGTGCCAGCAGCCCAGAGGCTCTAAGGACGGGCACAGATACGCGGTATTTT.

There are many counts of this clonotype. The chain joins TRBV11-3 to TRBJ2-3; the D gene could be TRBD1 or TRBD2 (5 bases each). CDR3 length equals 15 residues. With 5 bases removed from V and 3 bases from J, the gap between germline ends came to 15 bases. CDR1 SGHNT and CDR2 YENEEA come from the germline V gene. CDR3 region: CASSRGPWGTDTQYF. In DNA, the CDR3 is TGTGCCAGCAGCCGCGGACCCTGGGGGACAGATACGCAGTATTTT. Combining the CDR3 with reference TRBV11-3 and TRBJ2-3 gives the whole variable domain EAGVVQSPRYKIIEKKQPVAFWCNPISGHNTLYWYLQNLGQGPELLIRYENEEAVDDSQLPKDRFSAERLKGVDSTLKIQPAELGDSAVYLCASSRGPWGTDTQYFGPGTRLTVL.